This T cell receptor beta chain was recorded in a study of T cell changes during pregnancy in multiple sclerosis. The protocol was immunoSEQ multiplex PCR, while the TCRdb copy is restricted to in-frame clones and leaves out a portion. The repertoire holds about 83,000 clones, 91% seen once, with around 3.4% in the top ten. The CDR3 runs to 15 residues. CDR1 SGHRS and CDR2 YFSETQ come from the germline V gene. V shed 4 bases and J 6 bases; nucleotides not matched to a gene: 9. The specimen was PBMCs, collected in the first trimester of pregnancy. This sequence originates from a female donor in good health, serving as a control in a pregnancy study. Some clones in this sample may be carry-over from other donors' samples. The rearrangement uses TRBV5-1 and TRBJ1-4; 7 nucleotides align to TRBD1. DNA for the CDR3: TGCGCCAGCAGCCGCCGAGGGGGCATTTATGAAAAACTGTTTTTT. Amino acid sequence: CASSRRGGIYEKLFF.